A single sample gave rise to the 31 T cell receptor beta chains below, sequenced in a study of blood T cell repertoires in COVID-19. Profiled with immunoSEQ multiplex PCR; TCRdb holds only in-frame clones, not every one. The data contain about 430,000 clones, 88% of them singletons. Sequenced: PBMCs or T cells enriched from blood (not recorded which). These receptors were taken from a woman between 18 and 29 years old who had been exposed to COVID-19.

The rearrangement uses TRBV6-1 and TRBJ2-3; 9 bases match TRBD2. With 2 bases clipped from V and 4 bases from J, the junction kept 4 bases outside the gene matches. This CDR3 is built from 15 residues. Germline V lookup: CDR1 MNHNS, CDR2 SASEGT. CDR3 sequence (DNA): TGTGCCAGCAGTGAATCGCGCGGGGGGGCAGATACGCAGTATTTT. Translated: CASSESRGGADTQYF.

The genes are TRBV6-1 and TRBJ2-1, with D possibly matching TRBD1 (6 bases). Germline V gives CDR1 MNHNS, CDR2 SASEGT. V dropped 3 bases and J dropped 0 bases, with 9 bases sitting between them. The CDR3 covers 15 residues. CDR3 residues: CASSELTGSYNEQFF. Here the CDR3 DNA reads TGTGCCAGCAGTGAGTTGACAGGCTCCTACAATGAGCAGTTCTTC.

V usage is TRBV18 and J usage is TRBJ1-4; D uncertain. The V end lost 3 bases, the J end lost 4 bases, and 12 bases lay between the germline ends. Germline V lookup: CDR1 KGHSH, CDR2 LQKENI. The CDR3 extends over 15 amino acids. This CDR3 reads CASSPTPGYNEKLFF. The CDR3 DNA reads TGTGCCAGCTCACCCACGCCAGGCTATAATGAAAAACTGTTTTTT.

V and J are TRBV24-1 and TRBJ2-1, with 9 bases matching TRBD1. J was trimmed by 3 bases and V by 5 bases; bases with no gene match: 4. Germline V gene sequence: CDR1 KGHDR, CDR2 SFDVKD. This CDR3 contains 15 residues. The CDR3, as DNA: TGTGCCACCAGTGCACAGGGGGCTAACTACAATGAGCAGTTCTTC. Translating it yields CATSAQGANYNEQFF.

The chain carries TRBV18 and TRBJ1-5, with D unclear. Trimming took off 3 bases at V and 5 bases at J, with 8 bases between the two ends. Germline loops: CDR1 KGHSH, CDR2 LQKENI. The CDR3 is 13 amino acids. The CDR3 spells CASSPTDDQPQHF. The CDR3 DNA follows: TGTGCCAGCTCACCTACAGACGATCAGCCCCAGCATTTT.

Here the CDR3 DNA reads TGTGCCAGCAGTAGCGGACGGGTTAATCAGCCCCAGCATTTT. It yields the protein CASSSGRVNQPQHF. The genes are TRBV27 and TRBJ1-5; D is unclear. CDR3 length: 14 amino acids. V was shortened by 5 bases and J by 4 bases, with 12 bases between the two germline ends. Germline loops: CDR1 MNHEY, CDR2 SMNVEV (reference sequence).

The rearrangement joins TRBV29-1 to TRBJ1-1; 7 nucleotides line up with TRBD1. V lost 7 bases and J lost 1; bases outside the gene matches: 9. The CDR3 spans 14 residues. Germline V CDR1 and CDR2: SQVTM, ANQGSEA. The DNA of the CDR3 is TGCAGCGGCCGGGACAGCTCAAAGAACACTGAAGCTTTCTTT. This encodes CSGRDSSKNTEAFF.

Only a few counts were recorded for this clone. V gene TRBV30 combines with J gene TRBJ1-4; maybe TRBD1 (6 bases). V was clipped by 4 bases and J by 3 bases, with 15 bases between them. The germline gives CDR1 GTSNPN, CDR2 SVGIG (reference sequence). CDR3 size: 15 residues. The CDR3 spells CAWKGTGLPNEKLFF. Here the CDR3 DNA reads TGTGCCTGGAAGGGAACAGGGCTCCCTAATGAAAAACTGTTTTTT.

The CDR3 region has the DNA TGCGCCAGCAGCCAAGACAGGATGAATTCACCCCTCCACTTT. Its translation: CASSQDRMNSPLHF. This chain links TRBV4-3 with TRBJ1-6; no firm D call. Germline loops: CDR1 LGHNA, CDR2 YSLEER. The CDR3 spans 14 residues. V lost 0 bases and J 7 bases, leaving 7 bases between the germline ends.

This clone was picked up one time. J is TRBJ2-7 and V is TRBV29-1; tentative D call: TRBD1 (5 bases). The CDR3 runs to 11 residues. V was shortened by 5 bases and J by 5 bases, with 10 bases between the two germline ends. CDR1 and CDR2 from the germline V gene are SQVTM and ANQGSEA. CDR3: CSVSTGNEQYF. Written as DNA, the CDR3 is TGCAGCGTTTCCACAGGCAACGAGCAGTACTTC.

The genes are TRBV6-5 and TRBJ2-7; 7 nucleotides agree with TRBD2. The J segment lost 4 bases and the V segment lost 10 bases, leaving 10 bases of the junction unmatched. The CDR3 is made up of 13 amino acids. CDR1 and CDR2 from the germline V gene are MNHEY and SVGAGI. CDR3 coding DNA: TGTGCCACCCGGGGAGGGGCGGGTTACGAGCAGTACTTC. Its protein product is CATRGGAGYEQYF.

Points on this clone: Other nucleotide sequences from this sample produce the same CDR3. J is TRBJ2-7 and V is TRBV4-3; TRBD2 might be the D (5 bases). This CDR3 is built from 14 residues. The germline V gene has CDR1 LGHNA and CDR2 YSLEER. The V gene lost 0 bases and the J gene lost 3 bases, with 9 bases spanning the gap. The DNA of the CDR3 is TGCGCCAGCAGCCAAGATTCGGGGAACTACGAGCAGTACTTC. Translation gives CASSQDSGNYEQYF.

The chain carries TRBV7-2 and TRBJ1-2; TRBD1 matches at 7 bases. In germline, CDR1 is SGHTA, CDR2 FQGNSA. The CDR3 is 15 residues long. Unmatched junction bases numbered 8, after V lost 0 bases and J lost 7 bases. CDR3: CASSLATSGGGGYTF. The DNA of the CDR3 is TGTGCCAGCAGCTTAGCGACTTCAGGGGGAGGTGGCTACACCTTC. Supplemented by reference TRBV7-2 and TRBJ1-2, the full variable domain reads GAGVSQSPSNKVTEKGKDVELRCDPISGHTALYWYRQSLGQGLEFLIYFQGNSAPDKSGLPSDRFSAERTGGSVSTLTIQRTQQEDSAVYLCASSLATSGGGGYTFGSGTRLTVV.

This chain links TRBV7-2 with TRBJ1-3, with a weak D call TRBD1 (5 bases). CDR3 length equals 13 residues. The germline V and J ends were trimmed by 4 bases and 7 bases, with 11 bases remaining between them. Germline V gene data show CDR1 as SGHTA and CDR2 as FQGNSA. CDR3 coding DNA: TGTGCCAGCAGCTCGCAGGGATGGAACACCATATATTTT. Translation: CASSSQGWNTIYF.

The chain combines TRBV6-5 with TRBJ1-5; no clear D. CDR3 length: 14 amino acids. Trimming stripped 8 bases from V and 2 bases from J, with 13 bases between. Germline CDR1 is MNHEY and CDR2 is SVGAGI. CDR3 in DNA: TGTGCCAGCTTTGGGAGAAGGGGCAATCAGCCCCAGCATTTT. Protein sequence: CASFGRRGNQPQHF.

The rearrangement joins TRBV5-4 to TRBJ2-5; the D gene is possibly TRBD2 (7 bases). Germline loops: CDR1 SGHNT, CDR2 YYREEE (reference sequence). Deletions cut 0 bases from V and 0 bases from J, with 12 bases between. The CDR3 length is 16 residues. CDR3 residues: CASSLVGGGNQETQYF. The DNA for the CDR3 is TGTGCCAGCAGCTTGGTGGGCGGGGGCAACCAAGAGACCCAGTACTTC. Looking up the rest from reference TRBV5-4 and TRBJ2-5 gives the full variable domain: ETGVTQSPTHLIKTRGQQVTLRCSSQSGHNTVSWYQQALGQGPQFIFQYYREEENGRGNFPPRFSGLQFPNYSSELNVNALELDDSALYLCASSLVGGGNQETQYFGPGTRLLVL.

This rearrangement joins TRBV24-1 to TRBJ1-1, with D possibly TRBD1 on 6 matching bases. V was cut by 7 bases and J by 2 bases, with 13 bases left in between. The CDR3 consists of 14 residues. Germline assignment: CDR1 KGHDR and CDR2 SFDVKD. CDR3 coding DNA: TGTGCCACCAGCCCCAGGGGCCTTAACACTGAAGCTTTCTTT. This codes for CATSPRGLNTEAFF.

The J gene is TRBJ1-3, the V gene TRBV19; tentatively, D is TRBD1 (5 bases). The CDR3 loop spans 15 amino acids. V was clipped by 7 bases and J by 0 bases, with 13 bases between them. Looked up from germline, CDR1 is LNHDA and CDR2 is SQIVND (reference sequence). CDR3 loop: CASKQDGSSGNTIYF. For the CDR3, the DNA is TGTGCCAGTAAACAGGACGGAAGCTCTGGAAACACCATATATTTT.

J is TRBJ2-7 and V is TRBV4-2, with TRBD2 as a possible D gene (6 bases). The V end was cut by 4 bases, the J end by 1 base, with 11 bases between. This CDR3 comprises 14 residues. Per the germline V gene, CDR1 is LGHNA and CDR2 is YNFKEQ. The DNA for the CDR3 is TGTGCCAGCAGCCGTCGACTAGATTCCTACGAGCAGTACTTC. This translates into CASSRRLDSYEQYF.

Turning to this clone: Other DNA sequences of this sample code for an identical CDR3. J is TRBJ2-3 and V is TRBV5-1; possibly TRBD2 for D (5 bases). Trimming cost V 0 bases and J 6 bases, with 5 bases left between them. CDR3 length equals 12 residues. Germline assignment: CDR1 SGHRS and CDR2 YFSETQ. CDR3 DNA sequence: TGCGCCAGCAGCTTGGCGGGGGATACGCAGTATTTT. This gives the protein CASSLAGDTQYF. The entire variable domain, with the rest obtained from reference TRBV5-1 and TRBJ2-3, is as follows: KAGVTQTPRYLIKTRGQQVTLSCSPISGHRSVSWYQQTPGQGLQFLFEYFSETQRNKGNFPGRFSGRQFSNSRSEMNVSTLELGDSALYLCASSLAGDTQYFGPGTRLTVL.

The gene calls are TRBV3-1 (or the pseudogene TRBV3-2) and TRBJ2-3; D is perhaps TRBD2 (7 bases). This CDR3 has 16 residues. CDR1 and CDR2 (germline): LGHDT, YNNKEL (reference sequence). V shed 4 bases and J shed 3 bases, with 17 bases lying between them. DNA of the CDR3: TGTGCCAGCAGCCCCGGAGAGGGGGGGCGAACAGATACGCAGTATTTT. Amino acids: CASSPGEGGRTDTQYF.

The chain carries TRBV11-2 and TRBJ1-1, with D possibly matching TRBD1 (5 bases). V dropped 4 bases and J dropped 7 bases, with 10 bases sitting between them. This CDR3 has 12 amino acids. Germline V lookup: CDR1 SGHAT, CDR2 FQNNGV. The CDR3 coding sequence is TGTGCCAGCAGCTCCGACAGAGTTGAAGCTTTCTTT. Translated: CASSSDRVEAFF.

The chain recombines TRBV5-6 with TRBJ2-1; 10 bases align to TRBD2. This CDR3 contains 19 residues. Germline CDR1 SGHDT, CDR2 YYEEEE. V gave up 1 base and J gave up 0 bases; unmatched junction bases: 10. The CDR3 reads CASSLLGLAGVGSYNEQFF. For the CDR3, the DNA is TGTGCCAGCAGCTTGCTCGGGCTAGCGGGAGTGGGCTCCTACAATGAGCAGTTCTTC.

J is TRBJ1-2 and V is TRBV14; no firm D call. Trimming removed 1 base at V and 4 bases at J, with 7 bases between. CDR3 length equals 13 residues. CDR1 SGHDN and CDR2 FVKESK come from the germline V gene. The CDR3 DNA follows: TGTGCCAGCAGCCAAGGACGGGGCTATGGCTACACCTTC. Translation: CASSQGRGYGYTF.

The chain joins TRBV11-3 to TRBJ2-7; perhaps TRBD1 as D (6 bases). V was clipped by 4 bases and J by 0 bases, with 19 bases between them. The germline V gene encodes CDR1 SGHNT and CDR2 YENEEA. The CDR3 is 17 amino acids. The CDR3 DNA is TGTGCCAGCAGCTCCTTGAACTCCCTGACAGGCTCCTACGAGCAGTACTTC. It specifies CASSSLNSLTGSYEQYF.

This chain joins TRBV2 and TRBJ1-5, with 11 bases fitting TRBD1. Germline V gene data show CDR1 as SNHLY and CDR2 as FYNNEI. The CDR3 is 18 amino acids. V was clipped by 8 bases and J by 6 bases; unmatched bases: 18. CDR3 sequence: CASGRVEPGQGVSQPQHF. The DNA for the CDR3 is TGTGCCAGCGGCCGGGTAGAACCGGGACAGGGGGTGAGTCAGCCCCAGCATTTT.

The rearrangement links TRBV18 to TRBJ1-3; no firm D call. The CDR3 consists of 15 residues. Germline CDR1 reads KGHSH; CDR2 reads LQKENI. V gave up 4 bases and J gave up 0 bases, with 10 bases separating them. The CDR3 is CASSQTARSGNTIYF. The CDR3 bases are TGTGCCAGCTCACAAACAGCTCGCTCTGGAAACACCATATATTTT.

The rearrangement joins TRBV10-2 to TRBJ2-7; 9 bases agree with TRBD2. V was clipped by 6 bases and J by 5 bases; unmatched bases: 5. The V gene's germline CDR1 is WSHSY and CDR2 SAAADI. The length of the CDR3 is 13 residues. CDR3 amino acids: CASSRTSENEQYF. The CDR3 nucleotides read TGCGCCAGCAGCCGGACTAGCGAGAACGAGCAGTACTTC.

CDR3 protein: CASSYTDSSGNTIYF. CDR3 bases: TGTGCCAGCAGTTACACAGACAGCTCTGGAAACACCATATATTTT. The chain has TRBV6-5 and TRBJ1-3; TRBD1 might be the D (5 bases). V shed 2 bases and J shed 0 bases, with 8 bases lying between them. The CDR3 has 15 amino acids. Germline values: CDR1 MNHEY, CDR2 SVGAGI.

This rearrangement joins TRBV28 to TRBJ1-2; possibly TRBD1 for D (6 bases). The CDR3 has 15 residues. V was shortened by 3 bases and J by 8 bases, with 19 bases between the two germline ends. Per germline, CDR1 MDHEN and CDR2 SYDVKM. CDR3 sequence (DNA): TGTGCCAGCAGTTTTATATTACGGGGGGCCGGCGGCTACACCTTC. This sequence encodes CASSFILRGAGGYTF.

J is TRBJ2-1 and V is TRBV2, with TRBD2 as a possible D gene (5 bases). V lost 7 bases and J lost 4, with 17 bases in between. Germline values: CDR1 SNHLY, CDR2 FYNNEI. The CDR3 covers 15 residues. CDR3 DNA: TGTGCCAGCAACGGCGGGTTCGGAAGGTACAATGAGCAGTTCTTC. Residues: CASNGGFGRYNEQFF.